This entry lists 30 T cell receptor beta chains sequenced from one sample in a study of blood T cell repertoires in COVID-19. Clones were read by immunoSEQ multiplex PCR, and TCRdb kept only the in-frame ones, dropping some. The table includes 150,000 to 200,000 clones, 70% to 80% detected once. Sequencing used peripheral blood. The receptors were sampled from a woman in her 40s with COVID-19, enrolled during active disease.

This rearrangement joins TRBV28 to TRBJ2-7; 13 nucleotides agree with TRBD2. J was trimmed by 6 bases and V by 5 bases; bases with no gene match: 4. This CDR3 has 14 residues. Looked up from germline, CDR1 is MDHEN and CDR2 is SYDVKM. DNA for the CDR3: TGTGCCAGCAGTCCGGGACTAGCGGGGAGCGAGCAGTACTTC. This encodes CASSPGLAGSEQYF.

The genes are TRBV23-1 and TRBJ1-2, with D possibly matching TRBD1 (6 bases). TRBV23-1 is assigned to the ORF class and has an uncertain function. V was pared by 3 bases and J by 6 bases, with 17 bases between. The CDR3 totals 15 residues. CDR3 coding DNA: TGCGCCAGCAGTCAGGCCATGGGACATCAAAATGGCTACACCTTC. Translated: CASSQAMGHQNGYTF.

This clone has more than one count but fewer than ten. The rearrangement links TRBV6-5 to TRBJ2-5, with 7 bases identical to TRBD2. The CDR3 spans 14 residues. In germline, CDR1 is MNHEY, CDR2 SVGAGI. V was pared by 6 bases and J by 0 bases, with 4 bases of the junction left unmatched. This CDR3 is CASSWGGNQETQYF. The CDR3 nucleotides are TGTGCCAGCAGCTGGGGAGGGAACCAAGAGACCCAGTACTTC.

The gene calls are TRBV10-2 and TRBJ2-1; 15 positions match TRBD2. This CDR3 comprises 13 residues. Per the germline V gene, CDR1 is WSHSY and CDR2 is SAAADI. J gave up 8 bases and V 9 bases, and 2 bases lay outside the gene matches. CDR3 coding DNA: TGCGCCAGTGGGACTAGCGGGAGGTATGAGCAGTTCTTC. Residues: CASGTSGRYEQFF.

The chain uses TRBV3-1 (or the pseudogene TRBV3-2) and TRBJ1-1; D is possibly TRBD1 (6 bases). The V end was cut by 8 bases, the J end by 6 bases, with 10 bases between. Germline CDR1 reads LGHDT; CDR2 reads YNNKEL (reference sequence). There are 11 residues in the CDR3. CDR3 region: CASGQISEAFF. For the CDR3, the DNA is TGTGCCAGCGGACAGATCTCTGAAGCTTTCTTT.

The gene calls are TRBV2 and TRBJ1-2; the D gene is possibly TRBD1 (6 bases). The V and J ends lost 2 bases and 6 bases respectively, with 10 bases between them. The CDR3 is made up of 13 amino acids. Germline values: CDR1 SNHLY, CDR2 FYNNEI. The CDR3 spells CASSERGTHGYTF. CDR3 DNA: TGTGCCAGCAGTGAACGAGGGACACATGGCTACACCTTC.

CDR3 protein: CASSQLSEAGNTIYF. The DNA of the CDR3 is TGTGCCAGTAGCCAACTCTCCGAGGCGGGAAACACCATATATTTT. V usage is TRBV19 and J usage is TRBJ1-3; D is unclear. There are 15 residues in the CDR3. Germline CDR1 reads LNHDA; CDR2 reads SQIVND (reference sequence). Trimming removed 6 bases at V and 4 bases at J, with 16 bases between.

A single count supports this clone. Other DNA sequences from this sample encode an identical CDR3 as well. This chain connects TRBV7-9 to TRBJ1-2, with 7 bases lining up with TRBD1. Looked up from germline, CDR1 is SEHNR and CDR2 is FQNEAQ (reference sequence). The trim removed 1 base at V and 8 bases at J, leaving 4 bases unmatched. There are 13 residues in the CDR3. The CDR3 spells CASSLDRGGGYTF. The CDR3 coding sequence is TGTGCCAGCAGCTTAGATCGAGGGGGCGGCTACACCTTC. Using reference TRBV7-9 and TRBJ1-2 for the parts outside the CDR3, the full variable domain is DTGVSQNPRHKITKRGQNVTFRCDPISEHNRLYWYRQTLGQGPEFLTYFQNEAQLEKSRLLSDRFSAERPKGSFSTLEIQRTEQGDSAMYLCASSLDRGGGYTFGSGTRLTVV.

The chain links TRBV6-5 to TRBJ1-2; D unclear. The germline V and J ends were trimmed by 2 bases and 2 bases, with 15 bases remaining between them. The germline gives CDR1 MNHEY, CDR2 SVGAGI. CDR3 length equals 16 residues. The chain's CDR3 is CASSYQREVGNYGYTF. CDR3 DNA sequence: TGTGCCAGCAGTTACCAGAGGGAAGTCGGGAACTATGGCTACACCTTC.

The V call is TRBV5-1, the J call TRBJ2-7, with TRBD1 identical over 9 bases. CDR3 length equals 14 residues. J was trimmed by 5 bases and V by 4 bases; bases with no gene match: 7. Germline V CDR1 and CDR2: SGHRS, YFSETQ. DNA of the CDR3: TGCGCCAGCAGCCAGGGACAGGGTTATAACGAGCAGTACTTC. Protein product: CASSQGQGYNEQYF.

CDR3 nucleotides: TGTGCCAGCAGCTTAGACAGGGTGTCCTCCTACGAGCAGTACTTC. It encodes CASSLDRVSSYEQYF. The chain recombines TRBV7-9 with TRBJ2-7; a possible D gene is TRBD1 (6 bases). The germline gives CDR1 SEHNR, CDR2 FQNEAQ (reference sequence). The CDR3 loop spans 15 amino acids. The V end was cut by 1 base, the J end by 0 bases, with 10 bases between. The variable domain in full, completed from reference TRBV7-9 and TRBJ2-7, reads DTGVSQNPRHKITKRGQNVTFRCDPISEHNRLYWYRQTLGQGPEFLTYFQNEAQLEKSRLLSDRFSAERPKGSFSTLEIQRTEQGDSAMYLCASSLDRVSSYEQYFGPGTRLTVT.

The genes are TRBV12-3 or TRBV12-4 and TRBJ2-7; D perhaps matches TRBD1 (5 bases). Trimming shortened V by 3 bases and J by 9 bases, and 12 bases separated the two germline ends. The CDR3 covers 12 residues. The CDR3 coding sequence is TGTGCCAGCAGTTTCTTGACAGATCGGCAGTACTTC. It codes for CASSFLTDRQYF.

The genes are TRBV7-2 and TRBJ2-7, with TRBD1 identical over 10 bases. Unmatched junction bases numbered 10, after V lost 3 bases and J lost 5 bases. This CDR3 contains 16 residues. Germline-derived CDR1 and CDR2 are SGHTA and FQGNSA. CDR3 nucleotide sequence: TGTGCCAGCAGCTTCGTAGTGCGGGACAGGGGCCACGAGCAGTACTTC. Its translation is CASSFVVRDRGHEQYF.

In the case of this clone: Other DNA sequences in the same sample also yield this CDR3. The rearrangement links TRBV7-2 to TRBJ2-5, with a weak D call TRBD2 (5 bases). The ends were cut back, 3 bases at V and 3 bases at J, with 8 bases in the middle. The CDR3 length is 13 residues. The V gene's germline CDR1 is SGHTA and CDR2 FQGNSA. The CDR3, as DNA: TGTGCCAGCAGCTTTTCGGGGAAAGAGACCCAGTACTTC. Translation gives CASSFSGKETQYF.

The J gene is TRBJ1-5, the V gene TRBV12-3 or TRBV12-4; 8 bases are a match to TRBD1. The V and J ends lost 4 bases and 9 bases, in that order; junction bases with no gene match: 5. The CDR3 covers 13 residues. CDR3 nucleotide sequence: TGTGCCAGCAGTTCACAGGGGGTAGGGCCCCAGCATTTT. Encoded protein: CASSSQGVGPQHF.

The rearrangement links TRBV15 to TRBJ1-3; D gene uncertain. This CDR3 is 15 amino acids long. The V end lost 0 bases, the J end lost 2 bases, and 8 bases lay between the germline ends. The germline V gene has CDR1 LNHNV and CDR2 YYDKDF (reference sequence). The CDR3 sequence is CATSRDRGPGNTIYF. The CDR3 DNA reads TGTGCCACCAGCAGAGATCGAGGGCCTGGAAACACCATATATTTT.

The chain employs TRBV7-9 and TRBJ2-7; the match to TRBD1 covers 7 bases. After removal of 1 base from V and 5 bases from J, the junction contained 5 bases not matched to a gene. This CDR3 comprises 14 residues. The V gene's germline CDR1 is SEHNR and CDR2 FQNEAQ (reference sequence). CDR3 DNA sequence: TGTGCCAGCAGCTTAGGACAGGGCCACCACGAGCAGTACTTC. Residues: CASSLGQGHHEQYF.

The gene calls are TRBV2 and TRBJ2-5; D is perhaps TRBD2 (5 bases). Trimming pared 7 bases from V and 5 bases from J, leaving 11 bases between. The CDR3 runs to 12 residues. The germline gives CDR1 SNHLY, CDR2 FYNNEI. CDR3 nucleotide sequence: TGTGCCAGCACCGACTACCTGGAGACCCAGTACTTC. Translation gives CASTDYLETQYF. Based on the CDR3 plus reference TRBV2 and TRBJ2-5, the full variable domain is EPEVTQTPSHQVTQMGQEVILRCVPISNHLYFYWYRQILGQKVEFLVSFYNNEISEKSEIFDDQFSVERPDGSNFTLKIRSTKLEDSAMYFCASTDYLETQYFGPGTRLLVL.

This clone came up a few times. V gene TRBV7-2 combines with J gene TRBJ1-6; D remains ambiguous. Trimming stripped 5 bases from V and 7 bases from J, with 12 bases between. Germline-derived CDR1 and CDR2 are SGHTA and FQGNSA. This CDR3 has 14 amino acids. The CDR3 nucleotides read TGTGCCAGCAGCCCGAGGGATGGGAATTCACCCCTCCACTTT. Its translation is CASSPRDGNSPLHF.

This rearrangement joins TRBV27 to TRBJ2-3, with D unresolved. Germline V gene data show CDR1 as MNHEY and CDR2 as SMNVEV (reference sequence). The CDR3 has 14 amino acids. Trimming pared 5 bases from V and 0 bases from J, leaving 9 bases between. The CDR3 DNA is TGTGCCAGCAGTGGAATAGCTAGCACAGATACGCAGTATTTT. This translates into CASSGIASTDTQYF.

V usage is TRBV9 and J usage is TRBJ2-2, with D perhaps TRBD2 (5 bases). Trimming cost V 2 bases and J 1 base, with 9 bases left between them. Germline assignment: CDR1 SGDLS and CDR2 YYNGEE. The CDR3 runs 15 residues. The CDR3 nucleotides read TGTGCCAGCAGCGTCGCCCGGGGGAACACCGGGGAGCTGTTTTTT. It is translated as CASSVARGNTGELFF.

This clone has just one count. This chain joins TRBV11-2 and TRBJ1-1; 8 bases agree with TRBD1. Trimming removed 5 bases from V and 11 bases from J; junction bases left unmatched: 7. CDR3 size: 12 residues. The germline V gene encodes CDR1 SGHAT and CDR2 FQNNGV. CDR3 amino acids: CASSQIGTGAFF. The CDR3 DNA sequence: TGTGCCAGCAGCCAAATCGGGACAGGTGCTTTCTTT.

The CDR3 here is CAWAAGAYGYTF. For the CDR3, the DNA is TGTGCCTGGGCAGCGGGTGCGTATGGCTACACCTTC. V gene TRBV30 combines with J gene TRBJ1-2; D call uncertain. V lost 5 bases to trimming and J lost 5 bases, with 12 bases between them. The CDR3 contains 12 residues. Germline V CDR1 and CDR2: GTSNPN, SVGIG (reference sequence).

The rearrangement links TRBV7-2 to TRBJ1-3, with D maybe TRBD1 (5 bases). Germline-derived CDR1 and CDR2 are SGHTA and FQGNSA. The CDR3 is made up of 14 amino acids. The V end was cut by 4 bases, the J end by 3 bases, with 10 bases between. The CDR3 nucleotides are TGTGCCAGCAGCTCCGGGACTTATGGAAACACCATATATTTT. The encoded protein is CASSSGTYGNTIYF.

The chain couples TRBV5-5 to TRBJ1-1; 7 positions match TRBD1. J gave up 1 base and V 4 bases, and 7 bases lay outside the gene matches. Germline-derived CDR1 and CDR2 are SGHKS and YYEKEE (reference sequence). The CDR3 is made up of 15 amino acids. This CDR3 is CASSAVGQRNTEAFF. CDR3 DNA sequence: TGTGCCAGCAGCGCCGTGGGACAGCGGAACACTGAAGCTTTCTTT.

This sequence joins TRBV9 and TRBJ2-2; TRBD2 might be the D (5 bases). V was clipped by 0 bases and J by 7 bases, with 13 bases between them. CDR3 size: 15 residues. From germline, CDR1 is SGDLS and CDR2 YYNGEE. CDR3 amino acids: CASSVEAGSGGELFF. The CDR3, as DNA: TGTGCCAGCAGCGTAGAGGCAGGAAGCGGCGGGGAGCTGTTTTTT.

This clone has more than one count but fewer than ten. V usage is TRBV14 and J usage is TRBJ2-3; 11 nucleotides agree with TRBD2. Germline V gene lookup returns CDR1 SGHDN and CDR2 FVKESK. The CDR3 has 16 residues. V trimming: 4 bases; J trimming: 2 bases; junction bases outside the gene matches: 5. The CDR3 DNA is TGTGCCAGCAGCCGGATACTAGCGGGGGACACAGATACGCAGTATTTT. This encodes CASSRILAGDTDTQYF.

V usage is TRBV7-3 and J usage is TRBJ2-1, with 13 bases identical to TRBD2. The CDR3 covers 14 residues. Germline values: CDR1 SGHTA, CDR2 FQGTGA. The trim removed 5 bases at V and 8 bases at J, leaving 3 bases unmatched. The CDR3 is CASSPGTSGDEQFF. For the CDR3, the DNA is TGTGCCAGCAGCCCCGGGACTAGCGGGGATGAGCAGTTCTTC.

The chain recombines TRBV13 with TRBJ2-7; TRBD2 agrees at 11 bases. Germline values: CDR1 PRHDT, CDR2 FYEKMQ (reference sequence). This CDR3 contains 15 residues. V shed 7 bases and J 3 bases; nucleotides not matched to a gene: 8. DNA of the CDR3: TGTGCCAGCACCCATACTAGCGGGAGAATCTACGAGCAGTACTTC. Protein product: CASTHTSGRIYEQYF.

The count of this clone is one. The genes are TRBV19 and TRBJ1-1; TRBD1 aligns across 11 bases. The CDR3 contains 15 residues. From germline, CDR1 is LNHDA and CDR2 SQIVND (reference sequence). Unmatched junction bases numbered 4, after V lost 6 bases and J lost 1 base. CDR3 bases: TGTGCCAGTAGGACCGGGACAGGGGGGAACACTGAAGCTTTCTTT. Its protein product is CASRTGTGGNTEAFF.